These T cell receptor beta chains were read from a single sample in a study of T cell repertoires in ileal Crohn's disease. Profiled with immunoSEQ multiplex PCR; TCRdb holds only in-frame clones, not every one. Of 16,000 or so clones listed, roughly 90% are singletons. Sequencing was done on a sample of ileal tissue. The receptor source for this set is an adult with Crohn's disease. The CDR3 runs from the conserved cysteine through the conserved F or W. D genes are given only for firm matches. Clone size is given for some rows only: seen once, a few or many times, or a class if the clone is expanded.

>TRBV5-6|11|TRBJ1-1|NA|NA
TGTGCCAGCAGCAAGACAGGTGAAGCTTTCTTT
CASSKTGEAFF
>TRBV27|13|TRBJ1-2|NA|NA
TGTGCCAGCAGTTCGGGGCGCGCCTATGGCTACACCTTC
CASSSGRAYGYTF
>TRBV11-2|15|TRBJ1-4|NA|TRBD1
TGTGCCAGCAGCTTAATGACAGGGGCCTACGAAAAACTGTTTTTT
CASSLMTGAYEKLFF
>TRBV19|13|TRBJ1-5|once|NA
TGTGCCAGCTCCCGGCAGTCAGATCAGCCCCAGCATTTT
CASSRQSDQPQHF
>TRBV2|11|TRBJ2-7|NA|NA
TGTGCCAGCAGTGTGCTCCGCGAGCAGTACTTC
CASSVLREQYF
>TRBV29-1|12|TRBJ1-2|once|NA
TGCAGCGTTGAAACACAGAGCTATGGCTACACCTTC
CSVETQSYGYTF
>TRBV6-1|14|TRBJ1-2|NA|TRBD1
TGTGCCAGCAGACCCGACAGGGGCCTATATGGCTACACCTTC
CASRPDRGLYGYTF
>TRBV2|14|TRBJ1-5|NA|NA
TGTGCCAGCAGTGGGGGCTATGGCAATCAGCCCCAGCATTTT
CASSGGYGNQPQHF
>TRBV7-9|13|TRBJ1-4|NA|NA
TGTGCCAGCAGCTTAACGGGTGGTGAAAAACTGTTTTTT
CASSLTGGEKLFF
>TRBV28|15|TRBJ1-4|once|TRBD1
TGTGCCAGCAGCGTCGCTCGACAGGGGTTGGCAAAACTGTTTTTT
CASSVARQGLAKLFF
>TRBV5-1|14|TRBJ2-2|NA|TRBD2
TGCGCCAGCAGAAGCGGGGGCCCCACCGGGGAGCTGTTTTTT
CASRSGGPTGELFF
>TRBV4-1|13|TRBJ2-4|NA|NA
TGCGCCAGCAGCCAACCAGGGGATAACATTCAGTACTTC
CASSQPGDNIQYF
>TRBV19|13|TRBJ1-5|NA|NA
TGTGCCAGTACTGGGACACACAATCAGCCCCAGCATTTT
CASTGTHNQPQHF
>TRBV6-6|14|TRBJ2-5|once|TRBD1
TGTGCCAGCAGACTTCAGACAGGGGGCGAGACCCAGTACTTC
CASRLQTGGETQYF
>TRBV5-6|16|TRBJ1-6|NA|NA
TGTGCCAGCAGCTTGTCAGGCAGCTCCTATAATTCACCCCTCCACTTT
CASSLSGSSYNSPLHF
>TRBV4-1|14|TRBJ1-2|NA|TRBD1
TGCGCCAGCAGCCAAGGAGCACAGGGGCTCGGCTACACCTTC
CASSQGAQGLGYTF
>TRBV18|15|TRBJ2-5|NA|TRBD1
TGTGCCAGCTCACCCCGGGACAGGGATAGAGAGACCCAGTACTTC
CASSPRDRDRETQYF
>TRBV7-2|13|TRBJ1-2|once|NA
TGTGCCAGCAGCTTAGAAGTGAACTATGGCTACACCTTC
CASSLEVNYGYTF
>TRBV7-2|14|TRBJ2-5|NA|NA
TGTGCCAGCAGCTTAGCCATTGACCAAGAGACCCAGTACTTC
CASSLAIDQETQYF
>TRBV19|13|TRBJ2-4|NA|TRBD1
TGTGCCAGTAGTATCACCGGACAGGGGATTCAGTACTTC
CASSITGQGIQYF
>TRBV5-4|13|TRBJ2-7|NA|TRBD1
TGTGCCAGCAGCTTACGACAGGGGTACGAGCAGTACTTC
CASSLRQGYEQYF
>TRBV5-1|14|TRBJ2-3|NA|NA
TGCGCCAGCAGCTTGGACATTTACACAGATACGCAGTATTTT
CASSLDIYTDTQYF
>TRBV14|13|TRBJ2-1|NA|NA
TGTGCCAGCAGCCGCGACCGGGTGAATGAGCAGTTCTTC
CASSRDRVNEQFF
>TRBV7-9|15|TRBJ1-3|once|TRBD1
TGTGCCAGCAGCCGGAGACAGGGCGGAGGAAACACCATATATTTT
CASSRRQGGGNTIYF
>TRBV30|16|TRBJ2-6|NA|NA
TGTGCCTGGAGCTATAGGACAACCTCTGGGGCCAACGTCCTGACTTTC
CAWSYRTTSGANVLTF
>TRBV30|11|TRBJ2-2|NA|NA
TGTGCCTGGAGGGGGGGCGGGGAGCTGTTTTTT
CAWRGGGELFF
>TRBV7-6|13|TRBJ2-7|NA|NA
TGTGCCAGCAGCTTGCAAGAACGGGACCTAAGGAGTTTC
CASSLQERDLRSF
>TRBV27|17|TRBJ2-1|NA|TRBD2
TGTGCCAGCAGCTCACTCCTAGCGGGGGGGCCATCCAGGGAGCAGTTCTTC
CASSSLLAGGPSREQFF
>TRBV5-4|15|TRBJ2-2|NA|TRBD2
TGTGCCAGCAGCCCAGCGGGGGGGCCCGACGGGGAGCTGTTTTTT
CASSPAGGPDGELFF
>TRBV27|13|TRBJ1-6|NA|NA
TGTGCCAGCAGTTTCGCAAAGCAATCACCCCTCCACTTT
CASSFAKQSPLHF
>TRBV5-1|14|TRBJ2-7|NA|TRBD1
TGCGCCAGCAGCATAGGGACAGGGGCCTACGAGCAGTACTTC
CASSIGTGAYEQYF
>TRBV5-6|17|TRBJ1-4|NA|NA
TGTGCCAGCAGCTCGAAAGTACCGACAGGATATACGGGGATTCTGTTTTTT
CASSSKVPTGYTGILFF
>TRBV7-3|16|TRBJ2-3|NA|NA
TGTGCCAGCAGCTTAACGGGGCGGGACAGCACAGATACGCAGTATTTT
CASSLTGRDSTDTQYF
>TRBV28|15|TRBJ2-7|NA|TRBD1
TGTGCCAGCAGTTCCGGACAGGTAAATGCCTACGAGCAGTACTTC
CASSSGQVNAYEQYF
>TRBV6-1|13|TRBJ2-7|NA|TRBD1
TGTGCCACTAGTCCGGGACAGTCCTACGAGCAGTACTTC
CATSPGQSYEQYF